The clone carrying this TCR beta chain was observed a few times. Its matching antigen is unknown. The sample comes from a study of radiotherapy plus CTLA-4 blockade in lung cancer. Points from the study as a whole: Radiotherapy with ipilimumab was followed by blood expansion of tumor-derived clones. Reports state that early shifts in blood T cell clones, with interferon-beta, best predicted response.

The assay was immunoSEQ multiplex PCR, and TCRdb's table has in-frame clones only and misses some. In the table there are tens of thousands of clones, 72% of which are singletons. The germline V gene encodes CDR1 MGHDK and CDR2 SYGVNS. V lost 5 bases and J lost 4, with 10 bases in between. This CDR3 is built from 13 residues. Ipilimumab-mediated CTLA-4 blockade plus focal radiation was given to patients having chemo-refractory metastatic non-small-cell lung cancer. The material was peripheral blood, obtained from a patient treated with radiotherapy plus ipilimumab. The sequence was collected from a human donor with non-small cell lung cancer who had stable disease on radiotherapy plus ipilimumab. The J gene is TRBJ2-3, the V gene TRBV25-1; D unresolved. In nucleotides, the CDR3 is TGTGCCAGCAGTTACGCTTCGGCAGATACGCAGTATTTT. Amino acids: CASSYASADTQYF.